Listed here are 14 T cell receptor beta chains from one sample, sequenced in a study of blood T cells in healthy people across ages. Through a sample-barcoded 5' primer and a J-beta primer mix, a second PCR was run for about 6 to 12 cycles. In TCRdb, the 5' RACE reads were re-called with MiXCR into one record per CDR3 protein. The data hold some 1 million distinct CDR3 sequences, with 40% to 55% observed a single time. Input material: blood. Every receptor here comes from a woman aged 60-70 years in good health.

Only a few counts were recorded for this clonotype. The chain joins TRBV7-2 to TRBJ2-5, with 9 positions matching TRBD2. The CDR3 consists of 16 residues. Germline CDR1 is SGHTA and CDR2 is FQGNSA. Trimming removed 5 bases from V and 0 bases from J; junction bases left unmatched: 7. DNA of the CDR3: TGTGCCAGCAGCCCCTTGGCGGGAGGGTACCAAGAGACCCAGTACTTC. It translates to CASSPLAGGYQETQYF.

This clonotype was found many times. V usage is TRBV28 and J usage is TRBJ2-3, with 11 bases identical to TRBD2. Germline-derived CDR1 and CDR2 are MDHEN and SYDVKM. This CDR3 is 13 amino acids long. V lost 10 bases to trimming and J lost 6 bases; unmatched junction nucleotides: 6. CDR3: CANSGRAKDTQYF. CDR3 DNA sequence: TGTGCCAATAGCGGGAGGGCCAAGGATACGCAGTATTTT.

This chain connects TRBV21-1 to TRBJ2-7; TRBD1 is the table's D call, not checked against the DNA. TRBV21-1 counts as a pseudogene. The CDR3 runs 16 residues. The CDR3 spells CASSKTWAGTSYEQYF. CDR3 bases: TGTGCCAGCAGCAAAACCTGGGCCGGGACATCCTACGAGCAGTACTTC.

Only a few counts were recorded for this clonotype. The chain links TRBV7-3 to TRBJ2-3; 7 nucleotides agree with TRBD1. The CDR3 is 15 residues long. Germline V gene data show CDR1 as SGHTA and CDR2 as FQGTGA. V lost 4 bases and J lost 6; bases outside the gene matches: 10. CDR3 nucleotides: TGTGCCAGCAGCTCACAGGGGATGGCGCGGGATACGCAGTATTTT. Translation: CASSSQGMARDTQYF.

V usage is TRBV7-2 and J usage is TRBJ2-7, with 8 bases matching TRBD2. CDR3 length: 14 amino acids. The germline gives CDR1 SGHTA, CDR2 FQGNSA. The V segment lost 8 bases and the J segment 2 bases; nucleotides outside the gene matches: 8. CDR3 nucleotide sequence: TGTGCCAGCTTACCCACTAGCGGTCCCTACGAGCAGTACTTC. Translation gives CASLPTSGPYEQYF.

The CDR3, as DNA: TGTGCCAGCAGCCCAGATAGCGGGAGTATGCACGAGCAGTACTTC. Amino acid sequence: CASSPDSGSMHEQYF. The rearrangement links TRBV9 to TRBJ2-4; 9 nucleotides match TRBD2. The DNA end lines up better with TRBJ2-7; the J call may be wrong. This CDR3 is built from 15 residues. Germline V lookup: CDR1 SGDLS, CDR2 YYNGEE.

This clonotype was seen repeatedly, ten times or more. The genes are TRBV28 and TRBJ2-7; 7 bases are a match to TRBD1. Trimming took 7 bases from V and 7 from J; bases not matched to a gene: 7. Germline assignment: CDR1 MDHEN and CDR2 SYDVKM. The CDR3 sequence is 12 residues long. This CDR3 reads CASTQGPWEQYF. CDR3 nucleotide sequence: TGTGCCAGCACACAGGGGCCATGGGAGCAGTACTTC. Together with reference TRBV28 and TRBJ2-7, the CDR3 gives the full variable domain: DVKVTQSSRYLVKRTGEKVFLECVQDMDHENMFWYRQDPGLGLRLIYFSYDVKMKEKGDIPEGYSVSREKKERFSLILESASTNQTSMYLCASTQGPWEQYFGPGTRLTVT.

This clonotype appeared a few times. This chain's CDR3 is CASSVEVLGPSEQYF. The CDR3, as DNA: TGTGCCAGCAGCGTAGAGGTCCTGGGGCCGAGCGAGCAGTACTTC. The chain has TRBV9 and TRBJ2-7, with D possibly matching TRBD1 (5 bases). The CDR3 spans 15 residues. Germline V gives CDR1 SGDLS, CDR2 YYNGEE. Trimming removed 0 bases at V and 6 bases at J, with 16 bases between.

This sequence joins TRBV30 and TRBJ1-2, with D possibly being TRBD1 (5 bases). This CDR3 comprises 13 residues. The V end was cut by 1 base, the J end by 4 bases, with 10 bases between. The V gene's germline CDR1 is GTSNPN and CDR2 SVGIG (reference sequence). For the CDR3, the DNA is TGTGCCTGGAGTGCGGGGGATGGCTATGGCTACACCTTC. As protein: CAWSAGDGYGYTF.

As regards this clonotype: A read error may produce the germline difference seen at one junction end. The rearrangement joins TRBV9 to TRBJ1-6; 11 nucleotides line up with TRBD1. The CDR3 totals 16 residues. Germline V gene data show CDR1 as SGDLS and CDR2 as YYNGEE. CDR3 DNA: TGTGCCAGCAGCCCGACCGGACAGGGGGCGGCGATACCCCCCCACTTT. Its translation: CASSPTGQGAAIPPHF.

This sequence joins TRBV20-1 and TRBJ2-5; D not certain. The better agreement between TRBJ2-7 and the DNA end casts doubt on the J call. This CDR3 is 12 amino acids long. Germline V gene sequence: CDR1 DFQATT, CDR2 SNEGSKA (reference sequence). In DNA form, the CDR3 reads TGCAGTGCTAGTCGACGGACCTACGAGCAGTACTTC. Translation gives CSASRRTYEQYF.

This clonotype was observed a handful of times. The chain couples TRBV29-1 to TRBJ2-4, with unresolved D. The end of the DNA fits TRBJ2-7 better, so the J call may be wrong. This CDR3 has 14 amino acids. Germline CDR1 reads SQVTM; CDR2 reads ANQGSEA. The CDR3 region is CSVAPFGGDYEQYF. The CDR3 DNA follows: TGCAGCGTTGCCCCTTTTGGCGGAGACTACGAGCAGTACTTC.

This clonotype was recorded many times. The V and J genes are TRBV7-2 and TRBJ2-3, with D perhaps matching TRBD1 or TRBD2 (5 bases each). The germline CDR1 and CDR2 sequences are SGHTA and FQGNSA. The CDR3 spans 15 residues. V was shortened by 5 bases and J by 4 bases, with 16 bases between the two germline ends. CDR3 DNA sequence: TGTGCCAGCAGCCAGACCCGGCTGGGGGCAGATACGCAGTATTTT. It translates to CASSQTRLGADTQYF.

A few counts support this clonotype. V gene TRBV20-1 combines with J gene TRBJ2-5; 7 bases fit TRBD1. The V segment lost 1 base and the J segment 3 bases; nucleotides outside the gene matches: 5. The CDR3 has 14 amino acids. The germline V gene has CDR1 DFQATT and CDR2 SNEGSKA (reference sequence). CDR3 in amino acids: CSARVPTGEETQYF. The CDR3 region has the DNA TGCAGTGCTAGAGTTCCTACAGGGGAAGAGACCCAGTACTTC.